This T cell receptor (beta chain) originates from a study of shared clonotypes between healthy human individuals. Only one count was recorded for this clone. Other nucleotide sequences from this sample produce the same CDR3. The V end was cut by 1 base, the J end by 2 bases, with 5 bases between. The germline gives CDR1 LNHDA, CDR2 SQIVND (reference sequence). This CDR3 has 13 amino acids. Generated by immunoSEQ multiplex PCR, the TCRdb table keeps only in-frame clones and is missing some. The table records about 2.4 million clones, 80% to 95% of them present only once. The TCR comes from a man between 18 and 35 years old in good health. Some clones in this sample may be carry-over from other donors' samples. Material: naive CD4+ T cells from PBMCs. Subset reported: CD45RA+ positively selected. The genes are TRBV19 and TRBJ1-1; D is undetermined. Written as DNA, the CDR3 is TGTGCCAGTAGTATAGTCAGAAACACTGAAGCTTTCTTT. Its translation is CASSIVRNTEAFF.